The 18 T cell receptor beta chains reported below all come from one sample, sequenced in a study of CD8 T cells in Susac syndrome (dated by TCRdb to the late 2010s). Preparation of the library involved the immunoSEQ multiplex PCR assay. RNA was extracted using the RNeasy kit, and about 0.45 to 1 ug of the RNA was reverse transcribed with random hexamers. TCRdb reran the public reads through fastp at Q25 and MiXCR, keeping productive beta chains. Rows matching on CDR3 protein sequence are summarized as one entry with the most common DNA and genes. Here the sample has about 160,000 distinct CDR3 sequences; 92% occur a single time. Approximately 0.075% of the sample is held by the ten biggest clonotypes. What was sequenced was CD4+ T cells from PBMCs. The source of these receptors is a human donor in good health.

V and J are TRBV6-5 and TRBJ2-2, with D uncertain. Trimming removed 2 bases at V and 0 bases at J, with 4 bases between. The length of the CDR3 is 14 residues. In germline, CDR1 is MNHEY, CDR2 SVGAGI. CDR3: CASSYTANTGELFF. The CDR3 DNA sequence: TGTGCCAGCAGTTACACAGCGAACACCGGGGAGCTGTTTTTT.

This clonotype was seen more than once but under ten times. The chain joins TRBV18 to TRBJ1-1, with a weak D call TRBD1 (5 bases). Deletions cut 4 bases from V and 2 bases from J, with 8 bases between. The CDR3 is made up of 13 amino acids. Germline V CDR1 and CDR2: KGHSH, LQKENI. Written as DNA, the CDR3 is TGTGCCAGCTCACGAGGGGAAAACACTGAAGCTTTCTTT. Its translation: CASSRGENTEAFF. The full variable domain, its missing parts supplied by reference TRBV18 and TRBJ1-1, is NAGVMQNPRHLVRRRGQEARLRCSPMKGHSHVYWYRQLPEEGLKFMVYLQKENIIDESGMPKERFSAEFPKEGPSILRIQQVVRGDSAAYFCASSRGENTEAFFGQGTRLTVV.

This sequence joins TRBV7-2 and TRBJ2-3; TRBD1 aligns across 9 bases. The CDR3 has 15 residues. V dropped 1 base and J dropped 2; count of bases not matched to a gene: 1. Looked up from germline, CDR1 is SGHTA and CDR2 is FQGNSA. In DNA, the CDR3 is TGTGCCAGCAGCTTAGGGGACAGGGACACAGATACGCAGTATTTT. This sequence encodes CASSLGDRDTDTQYF.

V is TRBV18 and J is TRBJ2-7, with 10 positions matching TRBD2. Germline lookup yields CDR1 KGHSH and CDR2 LQKENI. Trimming cost V 1 base and J 7 bases; bases outside gene matches: 19. CDR3 length equals 19 residues. CDR3 in amino acids: CASSPRRSGGAGGSGEQYF. DNA of the CDR3: TGTGCCAGCTCACCACGACGGAGCGGGGGGGCAGGGGGATCAGGGGAGCAGTACTTC.

The V call is TRBV7-2, the J call TRBJ1-6; tentative D call: TRBD1 (5 bases). Looked up from germline, CDR1 is SGHTA and CDR2 is FQGNSA. The CDR3 is made up of 14 amino acids. V lost 5 bases and J lost 9, with 14 bases in between. CDR3: CASSHTGLGSPLHF. The DNA of the CDR3 is TGTGCCAGCAGCCACACGGGACTAGGTTCACCCCTCCACTTT.

The genes are TRBV7-8 and TRBJ1-5, with D unclear. This CDR3 is built from 17 residues. Germline CDR1 reads SGHVS; CDR2 reads FQNEAQ. The germline V and J ends were trimmed by 4 bases and 0 bases, with 16 bases remaining between them. This CDR3 is CASSSMYKEFSNQPQHF. In DNA form, the CDR3 reads TGTGCCAGCAGCTCGATGTACAAGGAGTTTAGCAATCAGCCCCAGCATTTT.

This CDR3 reads CASSTGTGTRETQYF. The CDR3 coding sequence is TGCGCCAGCAGCACCGGGACAGGGACGCGGGAGACCCAGTACTTC. This chain uses TRBV5-1 with TRBJ2-5; 9 nucleotides line up with TRBD1. Trimming at V came to 4 bases and at J to 5 bases, leaving 9 bases not matched to a gene. The CDR3 sequence is 15 residues long. Germline assignment: CDR1 SGHRS and CDR2 YFSETQ.

The chain links TRBV5-1 to TRBJ1-5; D may be TRBD1 (6 bases). Germline CDR1 reads SGHRS; CDR2 reads YFSETQ. Trimming removed 5 bases from V and 3 bases from J, with 9 bases in between. The CDR3 is 13 amino acids. The DNA for the CDR3 is TGCGCCAGCAGTCAGGGGCCCAATCAGCCCCAGCATTTT. Translated: CASSQGPNQPQHF.

The chain recombines TRBV9 with TRBJ1-1, with D hard to call. The V end was cut by 4 bases, the J end by 0 bases, with 10 bases between. The length of the CDR3 is 14 residues. Germline-derived CDR1 and CDR2 are SGDLS and YYNGEE. The CDR3 here is CASSPLNMNTEAFF. Written as DNA, the CDR3 is TGTGCCAGCAGCCCCTTGAACATGAACACTGAAGCTTTCTTT. The full variable domain, completed using reference TRBV9 and TRBJ1-1, is DSGVTQTPKHLITATGQRVTLRCSPRSGDLSVYWYQQSLDQGLQFLIQYYNGEERAKGNILERFSAQQFPDLHSELNLSSLELGDSALYFCASSPLNMNTEAFFGQGTRLTVV.

The CDR3 coding sequence is TGTGCCAGCTCACCCCCCCCAGCGGGGGGCGAGTACGAGCAGTACTTC. Translating gives CASSPPPAGGEYEQYF. J is TRBJ2-7 and V is TRBV18, with 9 bases matching TRBD2. V lost 3 bases and J lost 4; bases outside the gene matches: 10. CDR1 and CDR2 (germline): KGHSH, LQKENI. The CDR3 contains 16 residues. The full variable domain, rest sourced from reference TRBV18 and TRBJ2-7, is NAGVMQNPRHLVRRRGQEARLRCSPMKGHSHVYWYRQLPEEGLKFMVYLQKENIIDESGMPKERFSAEFPKEGPSILRIQQVVRGDSAAYFCASSPPPAGGEYEQYFGPGTRLTVT.

The chain joins TRBV6-1 to TRBJ2-7, with TRBD1 matching 7 bases. There are 14 residues in the CDR3. The germline CDR1 and CDR2 sequences are MNHNS and SASEGT. V was clipped by 5 bases and J by 5 bases; unmatched bases: 9. The CDR3 loop is CASSLYRGDNEQYF. CDR3 bases: TGTGCCAGCAGTTTATACAGGGGAGACAACGAGCAGTACTTC.

The chain has TRBV7-9 and TRBJ1-5, with TRBD1 as a possible D gene (5 bases). Germline V lookup: CDR1 SEHNR, CDR2 FQNEAQ (reference sequence). The CDR3 is made up of 15 amino acids. The germline V and J ends were trimmed by 4 bases and 7 bases, with 17 bases remaining between them. CDR3 sequence reads: CASSSTGQYQQPQHF. CDR3 DNA: TGTGCCAGCAGCTCCACTGGACAATATCAACAGCCCCAGCATTTT.

The chain is built from TRBV20-1 and TRBJ2-5, with D hard to call. V was clipped by 6 bases and J by 2 bases, with 13 bases between them. The germline V gene has CDR1 DFQATT and CDR2 SNEGSKA (reference sequence). CDR3 length equals 13 residues. The CDR3 sequence: CSAPSEGQETQYF. The CDR3, as DNA: TGCAGTGCCCCTTCTGAAGGACAAGAGACCCAGTACTTC.

The V call is TRBV7-3, the J call TRBJ2-3; D is perhaps TRBD2 (5 bases). The CDR3 totals 14 residues. Germline lookup yields CDR1 SGHTA and CDR2 FQGTGA. With 5 bases removed from V and 1 base from J, the gap between germline ends came to 10 bases. The chain's CDR3 is CASSPHSGTDTQYF. CDR3 in DNA: TGTGCCAGCAGCCCACATAGCGGCACAGATACGCAGTATTTT. The complete variable domain, with remaining parts taken from reference TRBV7-3 and TRBJ2-3, reads GAGVSQTPSNKVTEKGKYVELRCDPISGHTALYWYRQSLGQGPEFLIYFQGTGAADDSGLPNDRFFAVRPEGSVSTLKIQRTERGDSAVYLCASSPHSGTDTQYFGPGTRLTVL.

The rearrangement joins TRBV21-1 to TRBJ1-1. TRBV21-1 constitutes a pseudogene. The CDR3 covers 11 residues. The CDR3 is CASSKVRYAFF. CDR3 sequence (DNA): TGTGCCAGCAGCAAAGTGAGGTACGCTTTCTTT.

This clonotype was picked up one time. The chain is built from TRBV3-1 and TRBJ2-3; the match to TRBD2 covers 7 bases. V lost 3 bases to trimming and J lost 2 bases; unmatched junction nucleotides: 5. Germline V gene data show CDR1 as LGHDT and CDR2 as YNNKEL (reference sequence). This CDR3 spans 15 amino acids. The CDR3 region is CASSQSSGNTDTQYF. Written as DNA, the CDR3 is TGTGCCAGCAGCCAGTCCAGCGGGAACACAGATACGCAGTATTTT.

For the CDR3, the DNA is TGTGCCAGCAGTTACTCAGGACAGACTCACGAAAAACTGTTTTTT. Translated, it gives CASSYSGQTHEKLFF. The genes are TRBV6-5 and TRBJ1-4, with D maybe TRBD1 (6 bases). The CDR3 is 15 amino acids. Germline V CDR1 and CDR2: MNHEY, SVGAGI. Trimming removed 0 bases at V and 8 bases at J, with 13 bases between.

This clonotype was picked up a small number of times. DNA of the CDR3: TGTGCCAGCAGAGGGACCGGGAACACCGGGGAGCTGTTTTTT. This encodes CASRGTGNTGELFF. The chain uses TRBV6-2 or TRBV6-3 and TRBJ2-2; the D gene could be TRBD1 or TRBD2 (5 bases each). V was trimmed by 6 bases and J by 1 base, leaving 9 bases between them. Germline CDR1 MNHEY, CDR2 SVGEGT. This CDR3 region has 14 residues.